The 8 T cell receptor beta chains below come from one sample, sequenced in a study of OX40 agonist ivuxolimab in advanced cancers. Measured with immunoSEQ multiplex PCR; TCRdb has only the in-frame clones, and not every one. This sample has around 46,000 clones, with 90% to 95% found just once. Sequences were derived from CD4+ or CD8+ T cells sorted from blood, sampled in a trial of the OX40 agonist ivuxolimab. The receptors originated from an adult with an advanced solid tumor such as melanoma, head and neck, liver or kidney cancer.

The chain employs TRBV10-3 and TRBJ2-7; D is possibly TRBD1 (8 bases). Germline V gene lookup returns CDR1 ENHRY and CDR2 SYGVKD. The CDR3 length is 15 residues. The V end lost 0 bases, the J end lost 4 bases, and 13 bases lay between the germline ends. For the CDR3, the DNA is TGTGCCATCAGTGAGTCCGGACAGGGAGGGTACGAGCAGTACTTC. Its protein product is CAISESGQGGYEQYF.

This clone was detected only once. The V gene is TRBV7-3, the J gene TRBJ2-2, with TRBD2 matching 10 bases. The CDR3 spans 20 residues. Germline CDR1 SGHTA, CDR2 FQGTGA. The V and J ends lost 0 bases and 0 bases, in that order; junction bases with no gene match: 10. The CDR3 DNA reads TGTGCCAGCAGCTTAACGAGTGATAGCGGGGGGTCCTCGAACACCGGGGAGCTGTTTTTT. Protein: CASSLTSDSGGSSNTGELFF.

This chain uses TRBV6-5 with TRBJ2-2; D remains unclear. The CDR3 is made up of 13 amino acids. CDR1 and CDR2 (germline): MNHEY, SVGAGI. Trimming cost V 0 bases and J 6 bases, with 5 bases left between them. CDR3 nucleotide sequence: TGTGCCAGCAGTTACTCGTGGGCCGGGGAGCTGTTTTTT. Its protein is CASSYSWAGELFF.

The chain employs TRBV27 and TRBJ2-7, with D possibly matching TRBD1 (6 bases). The CDR3 is 14 amino acids. Germline loops: CDR1 MNHEY, CDR2 SMNVEV (reference sequence). Between the trimmed V and J ends, which lost 8 bases and 4 bases, there was a span of 18 bases. The CDR3 region is CASQQGLGPYEQYV. CDR3 DNA: TGTGCCAGCCAGCAGGGGTTAGGGCCATACGAGCAGTACGTC.

The chain carries TRBV5-1 and TRBJ1-1; 9 bases map to TRBD1. The trim removed 4 bases at V and 4 bases at J, leaving 8 bases unmatched. The CDR3 has 15 residues. Per germline, CDR1 SGHRS and CDR2 YFSETQ. The CDR3 loop is CASSPETGGITEAFF. CDR3 nucleotides: TGCGCCAGCAGCCCAGAGACAGGGGGTATCACTGAAGCTTTCTTT.

This clone was counted only a few times. The CDR3 region is CASRDMNTGELFF. CDR3 nucleotides: TGTGCCAGCCGGGACATGAACACCGGGGAGCTGTTTTTT. This chain joins TRBV7-3 and TRBJ2-2, with a weak D call TRBD1 (6 bases). The CDR3 runs 13 residues. V gave up 8 bases and J gave up 1 base, with 8 bases separating them. CDR1 is SGHTA and CDR2 is FQGTGA in the germline V gene.

The chain uses TRBV28 and TRBJ2-2, with a tentative D call TRBD1 (6 bases). CDR1 and CDR2 from the germline V gene are MDHEN and SYDVKM. CDR3 length: 13 residues. The V gene lost 5 bases and the J gene lost 6 bases, with 10 bases spanning the gap. The CDR3 region is CASSDTGPGELFF. CDR3 sequence (DNA): TGTGCCAGCAGTGACACAGGGCCCGGGGAGCTGTTTTTT.

The rearrangement uses TRBV4-1 and TRBJ2-2; D is uncertain. This CDR3 spans 12 amino acids. The V end was cut by 3 bases, the J end by 4 bases, with 3 bases between. CDR1 is MGHRA and CDR2 is YSYEKL in the germline V gene. The CDR3 nucleotides read TGCGCCAGCAGCCATGGCACCGGGGAGCTGTTTTTT. Its protein product is CASSHGTGELFF.